The 5 T cell receptor beta chains listed next were all sequenced from one sample in a study of shared clonotypes between healthy human individuals. The protocol was immunoSEQ multiplex PCR, while the TCRdb copy is restricted to in-frame clones and leaves out a portion. The sample contains 90,000 to 130,000 clones, around 68% of which appear only once. Sequenced material: memory CD8+ T cells sorted from blood. The subset denotes: CD45RO+ cells pooled with CCR7-negative TemRA cells. All receptors come from a woman under 40 in good health.

The rearrangement joins TRBV7-9 to TRBJ1-5; no clear D gene. V was trimmed by 1 base and J by 2 bases, leaving 12 bases between them. Germline V gives CDR1 SEHNR, CDR2 FQNEAQ (reference sequence). The CDR3 covers 16 residues. This CDR3 reads CASSLGPEEGNQPQHF. The CDR3 DNA reads TGTGCCAGCAGCTTAGGCCCTGAAGAGGGCAATCAGCCCCAGCATTTT. The full variable domain, completed using reference TRBV7-9 and TRBJ1-5, is DTGVSQNPRHKITKRGQNVTFRCDPISEHNRLYWYRQTLGQGPEFLTYFQNEAQLEKSRLLSDRFSAERPKGSFSTLEIQRTEQGDSAMYLCASSLGPEEGNQPQHFGDGTRLSIL.

The rearrangement uses TRBV21-1 and TRBJ2-7. TRBV21-1 is reported as a pseudogene. The CDR3 loop spans 15 amino acids. For the CDR3, the DNA is TGTGCCAGCAGCAAATGGGACCAGGACAACTACGAGCAGTACTTC. Residues: CASSKWDQDNYEQYF.

The rearrangement links TRBV19 to TRBJ1-1; the D is unclear. Germline values: CDR1 LNHDA, CDR2 SQIVND (reference sequence). CDR3 length: 14 amino acids. Trimming shortened V by 2 bases and J by 3 bases, and 10 bases separated the two germline ends. The CDR3 DNA is TGTGCCAGTAGTATATGGAGCGGAGACACTGAAGCTTTCTTT. Translation: CASSIWSGDTEAFF.

Ten or more counts support this clone. The V gene is TRBV28, the J gene TRBJ2-2; D is undetermined. CDR3 length: 13 residues. The germline gives CDR1 MDHEN, CDR2 SYDVKM. V lost 5 bases and J lost 5, with 9 bases in between. CDR3 coding DNA: TGTGCCAGCAGTCAACTCCTTACCGGGGAGCTGTTTTTT. It encodes CASSQLLTGELFF.

CDR3 sequence reads: CASSTDGQGLSGYTF. The CDR3, as DNA: TGTGCCAGCAGTACAGACGGACAGGGCCTCTCTGGCTACACCTTC. The chain has TRBV28 and TRBJ1-2; 8 positions agree with TRBD1. The V gene's germline CDR1 is MDHEN and CDR2 SYDVKM. The CDR3 contains 15 residues. V gave up 5 bases and J gave up 7 bases; unmatched junction bases: 12.